One sample yielded the 28 T cell receptor beta chains listed below, sequenced in a study of T cell repertoires in cytomegalovirus infection. TCRdb reprocessed the reads with MiXCR, giving one entry per CDR3 protein. The repertoire holds approximately 500,000 distinct CDR3 sequences, with 16% as singletons. Input material: CD8+ T cells from PBMCs. The receptors originated from a human donor in good health (CMV status not recorded). Some clones in this sample may be carry-over from other donors' samples.

This clonotype has a count of ten or more. This CDR3 is CASRPWTGGNEQYF. The CDR3 DNA follows: TGTGCCAGCCGACCGTGGACAGGGGGTAACGAGCAGTACTTC. The chain is built from TRBV27 and TRBJ2-7; TRBD1 matches at 10 bases. The ends lost 8 bases at V and 5 bases at J; junction bases unmatched: 9. This CDR3 is built from 14 residues. Germline CDR1 reads MNHEY; CDR2 reads SMNVEV (reference sequence).

About this clonotype: One base away lies a much larger clone, so this may be a sequencing read error. The rearrangement links TRBV7-9 to TRBJ2-4; either TRBD1 or TRBD2 may supply D (6 bases each). Germline V gives CDR1 SEHNR, CDR2 FQNEAQ (reference sequence). Trimming left V 5 bases short and J 5 bases short, with 19 bases between. The CDR3 length is 16 residues. Here the CDR3 DNA reads TGTGCCAGCAGCCCCGCGGGACACTCGGGGGAAAACATTCAGTACTTC. Amino acids: CASSPAGHSGENIQYF.

This chain joins TRBV28 and TRBJ2-7; tentative D call: TRBD2 (6 bases). Trimming shortened V by 3 bases and J by 4 bases, and 10 bases separated the two germline ends. Looked up from germline, CDR1 is MDHEN and CDR2 is SYDVKM. This CDR3 has 13 residues. CDR3 DNA: TGTGCCAGCAGTTTTATAGGGACTTACGAGCAGTACTTC. It is translated as CASSFIGTYEQYF.

This clonotype came up many times. The chain employs TRBV27 and TRBJ1-1, with TRBD1 matching 9 bases. The CDR3 extends over 16 amino acids. Germline lookup yields CDR1 MNHEY and CDR2 SMNVEV (reference sequence). The trim removed 5 bases at V and 5 bases at J, leaving 12 bases unmatched. As DNA, the CDR3 is TGTGCCAGCAGTCCCTGGACAGGGGCCCTGGAGACTGAAGCTTTCTTT. Translated, it gives CASSPWTGALETEAFF.

The sample holds many counts of this clonotype. The chain carries TRBV7-8 and TRBJ2-1; no reliable D call. The CDR3 covers 15 residues. The germline CDR1 and CDR2 sequences are SGHVS and FQNEAQ. Trimming pared 5 bases from V and 2 bases from J, leaving 13 bases between. CDR3 nucleotides: TGTGCCAGCAGCGCAAGCCCCGGCCCCTACAATGAGCAGTTCTTC. Translated: CASSASPGPYNEQFF.

This clonotype was seen a few times. CDR3 coding DNA: TGCGCCAGCAGCTTGTATCGTCGGGGGGATGAGCAGTTCTTC. Protein sequence: CASSLYRRGDEQFF. The genes are TRBV5-1 and TRBJ2-1, with 7 bases aligning to TRBD2. The CDR3 covers 14 residues. CDR1 is SGHRS, CDR2 YFSETQ, per germline. Trimming at V came to 1 base and at J to 8 bases, leaving 6 bases not matched to a gene.

This clonotype was recorded many times. The chain's CDR3 is CASSFSWDGNQPQHF. CDR3 sequence (DNA): TGTGCCAGCAGTTTTTCGTGGGACGGCAATCAGCCCCAGCATTTT. The chain links TRBV27 to TRBJ1-5, with TRBD1 as a possible D gene (5 bases). Trimming left V 3 bases short and J 2 bases short, with 11 bases between. From germline, CDR1 is MNHEY and CDR2 SMNVEV (reference sequence). The CDR3 is 15 amino acids.

This clonotype was seen ten or more times. V usage is TRBV6-1 and J usage is TRBJ2-3; TRBD1 aligns across 7 bases. J gave up 5 bases and V 1 base, and 0 bases lay outside the gene matches. The CDR3 contains 13 residues. In germline, CDR1 is MNHNS, CDR2 SASEGT. The CDR3 nucleotides are TGTGCCAGCAGTGAAGACAGGGGAGATACGCAGTATTTT. Translation: CASSEDRGDTQYF.

The V gene is TRBV20-1, the J gene TRBJ1-3; D not certain. V dropped 3 bases and J dropped 4 bases, with 16 bases sitting between them. Germline CDR1 DFQATT, CDR2 SNEGSKA (reference sequence). CDR3 length equals 15 residues. The DNA for the CDR3 is TGCAGTGCTAGGGCCCTTGGGCCTAGAGGAAACACCATATATTTT. It translates to CSARALGPRGNTIYF.

To note about this clonotype: Since a much larger clone is just one base distant, this may be a read error. This rearrangement joins TRBV19 to TRBJ2-1, with D hard to call. V dropped 11 bases and J dropped 10 bases, with 24 bases sitting between them. This CDR3 spans 14 amino acids. Germline values: CDR1 LNHDA, CDR2 SQIVND (reference sequence). Written as DNA, the CDR3 is TGTGCCGCATTACAGCCCTCGAAACCCAAAGAGCAGTTCTTC. It translates to CAALQPSKPKEQFF.

CDR3 region: CASSQETGGRYQPQHF. The DNA for the CDR3 is TGCGCCAGCAGCCAAGAGACAGGCGGACGATATCAGCCCCAGCATTTT. The rearrangement links TRBV4-1 to TRBJ1-5; a weak D match, TRBD1 (6 bases). The CDR3 contains 16 residues. The V end was cut by 0 bases, the J end by 5 bases, with 14 bases between. In germline, CDR1 is MGHRA, CDR2 YSYEKL.

This clonotype appeared a single time. V usage is TRBV20-1 and J usage is TRBJ2-3; 12 bases match TRBD2. The germline V gene encodes CDR1 DFQATT and CDR2 SNEGSKA (reference sequence). The CDR3 extends over 17 amino acids. The V and J ends lost 5 bases and 5 bases, in that order; junction bases with no gene match: 14. The CDR3 region is CSAPGASGGATLDTQYF. The CDR3 region has the DNA TGCAGTGCTCCAGGCGCTAGCGGGGGGGCCACTCTAGATACGCAGTATTTT.

With respect to this clonotype: A much more abundant neighbour one base away suggests this may be a read error. This chain connects TRBV19 to TRBJ1-5; the D gene is possibly TRBD1 (5 bases). Germline V lookup: CDR1 LNHDA, CDR2 SQIVND (reference sequence). CDR3 size: 14 residues. Trimming left V 3 bases short and J 7 bases short, with 13 bases between. Here the CDR3 DNA reads TGTGCCAGTAGTATTTGGCAGGGTAAACAGCCCCAGCATTTT. Translated, it gives CASSIWQGKQPQHF.

The chain carries TRBV6-6 and TRBJ2-7, with 7 bases lining up with TRBD1. The CDR3 is 14 residues long. Germline trimming cut 2 bases from V and 2 bases from J; bases unmatched to any gene: 3. CDR1 and CDR2 from the germline V gene are MNHNY and SVGAGI (reference sequence). CDR3 loop: CASSYRGLTYEQYF. CDR3 DNA sequence: TGTGCCAGCAGTTACAGGGGGCTAACCTACGAGCAGTACTTC.

This clonotype was picked up many times. CDR3 residues: CASSKWTGSYEQYF. In nucleotides, the CDR3 is TGTGCCAGCAGCAAATGGACAGGGTCCTACGAGCAGTACTTC. The rearrangement joins TRBV7-2 to TRBJ2-7, with 8 nucleotides matching TRBD1. V shed 5 bases and J 1 base; nucleotides not matched to a gene: 4. The CDR3 totals 14 residues. Per germline, CDR1 SGHTA and CDR2 FQGNSA.

This sequence joins TRBV5-4 and TRBJ1-2; 7 positions agree with TRBD1. Germline V gives CDR1 SGHNT, CDR2 YYREEE (reference sequence). The CDR3 has 15 amino acids. After removal of 0 bases from V and 8 bases from J, the junction contained 10 bases not matched to a gene. This chain's CDR3 is CASSLDDRDPGGYTF. CDR3 bases: TGTGCCAGCAGCTTGGATGACAGGGACCCTGGCGGCTACACCTTC.

At least ten counts were recorded for this clonotype. The DNA for the CDR3 is TGTGCCAGCCGACACGGCAATCAGCCCCAGCATTTT. Protein product: CASRHGNQPQHF. The chain uses TRBV12-3 or TRBV12-4 and TRBJ1-5; D remains ambiguous. This CDR3 has 12 amino acids. Deletions cut 8 bases from V and 2 bases from J, with 7 bases between.

This clonotype was detected many times. This chain uses TRBV20-1 with TRBJ1-1; tentatively, D is TRBD1 (6 bases). There are 16 residues in the CDR3. Trimming cost V 5 bases and J 4 bases, with 23 bases left between them. Germline-derived CDR1 and CDR2 are DFQATT and SNEGSKA (reference sequence). CDR3 in amino acids: CSAQRGEGLFFTEAFF. The CDR3 bases are TGCAGTGCTCAAAGGGGGGAGGGGTTATTCTTCACTGAAGCTTTCTTT.

The chain links TRBV30 to TRBJ2-5; the match to TRBD2 covers 10 bases. The V segment lost 2 bases and the J segment 7 bases; nucleotides outside the gene matches: 4. This CDR3 has 13 amino acids. From germline, CDR1 is GTSNPN and CDR2 SVGIG (reference sequence). The DNA of the CDR3 is TGTGCCTGGAGTTGGGCTAGCGGGAGGACCCAGTACTTC. It codes for CAWSWASGRTQYF.

With regard to this clonotype: Likely a read error: the CDR3 ends without its conserved phenylalanine or tryptophan. The chain carries TRBV7-4 and TRBJ2-7, with TRBD1 matching 8 bases. V lost 5 bases and J lost 0; bases outside the gene matches: 6. The CDR3 is 15 amino acids. CDR1 is SGHVT, CDR2 SQSDAQ, per germline. CDR3 DNA: TGTGCCAGCAGCCCTCGGACAGGGCGCTCCTACGAGCAGTACCTC. This sequence encodes CASSPRTGRSYEQYL.

This clonotype came up many times. J is TRBJ2-2 and V is TRBV27, with D perhaps TRBD1 (6 bases). Germline V CDR1 and CDR2: MNHEY, SMNVEV (reference sequence). Trimming stripped 7 bases from V and 7 bases from J, with 25 bases between. The CDR3 contains 17 residues. In nucleotides, the CDR3 is TGTGCCAGCATCCCAACCGCTGGACAGATTTTTAACGGGGAGCTGTTTTTT. Encoded protein: CASIPTAGQIFNGELFF.

The rearrangement uses TRBV23-1 and TRBJ2-2, with 9 bases fitting TRBD1. TRBV23-1 is noted as an ORF with a role that remains uncertain. This CDR3 is built from 15 residues. With 6 bases clipped from V and 4 bases from J, the junction kept 6 bases outside the gene matches. CDR3 protein: CASSHRGLTTGELFF. In DNA, the CDR3 is TGCGCCAGCAGCCACAGGGGGCTAACCACCGGGGAGCTGTTTTTT.

The chain links TRBV19 to TRBJ2-1, with TRBD2 matching over 11 bases. Per germline, CDR1 LNHDA and CDR2 SQIVND (reference sequence). V lost 6 bases to trimming and J lost 3 bases; unmatched junction nucleotides: 16. CDR3 length: 19 amino acids. CDR3 sequence (DNA): TGTGCCAGTAGGCGCAAATCGGGCATGACTAGCGGGAACTACAATGAGCAGTTCTTC. It codes for CASRRKSGMTSGNYNEQFF.

Points on this clonotype: Its ends do not fully match the called genes, so a read error is possible. The chain combines TRBV11-2 with TRBJ2-3; possible D gene TRBD2, 6 bases. CDR3 length: 16 residues. Germline-derived CDR1 and CDR2 are SGHAT and FQNNGV. The DNA of the CDR3 is TGTGCCAGCAGCTTAGTTCTGGGGGGAGACACAGATACGAAGTATTTT. This encodes CASSLVLGGDTDTKYF. Full variable domain (rest looked up from reference TRBV11-2 and TRBJ2-3): EAGVAQSPRYKIIEKRQSVAFWCNPISGHATLYWYQQILGQGPKLLIQFQNNGVVDDSQLPKDRFSAERLKGVDSTLKIQPAKLEDSAVYLCASSLVLGGDTDTKYFGPGTRLTVL.

The chain couples TRBV29-1 to TRBJ1-1; the D gene is possibly TRBD1 (6 bases). CDR3 length: 14 amino acids. From germline, CDR1 is SQVTM and CDR2 ANQGSEA. V shed 3 bases and J shed 1 base, with 12 bases lying between them. CDR3 amino acids: CSVDTLRGNTEAFF. CDR3 in DNA: TGCAGCGTTGATACACTCAGGGGGAACACTGAAGCTTTCTTT.

In this sample, this clonotype turned up many times. V gene TRBV7-9 combines with J gene TRBJ1-2, with D unclear. The CDR3 extends over 12 amino acids. Germline V gene lookup returns CDR1 SEHNR and CDR2 FQNEAQ (reference sequence). Deletions cut 1 base from V and 7 bases from J, with 7 bases between. CDR3 sequence (DNA): TGTGCCAGCAGCTTAGGACGGGCTGGCTACACCTTC. Translated, it gives CASSLGRAGYTF.

This clonotype was seen more than once but under ten times. The rearrangement links TRBV9 to TRBJ1-6; 10 nucleotides align to TRBD1. Trimming at V came to 0 bases and at J to 9 bases, leaving 6 bases not matched to a gene. The germline V gene has CDR1 SGDLS and CDR2 YYNGEE. The CDR3 length is 16 residues. CDR3 loop: CASSVGDRGIGSPLHF. The CDR3 coding sequence is TGTGCCAGCAGCGTAGGGGACAGGGGAATAGGTTCACCCCTCCACTTT.

This chain links TRBV6-4 with TRBJ2-1, with 8 bases matching TRBD1. CDR1 and CDR2 from the germline V gene are MRHNA and SNTAGT. The CDR3 has 15 amino acids. V dropped 3 bases and J dropped 3; count of bases not matched to a gene: 4. CDR3: CASSEGTGNYNEQFF. DNA of the CDR3: TGTGCCAGCAGTGAGGGGACAGGAAACTACAATGAGCAGTTCTTC.